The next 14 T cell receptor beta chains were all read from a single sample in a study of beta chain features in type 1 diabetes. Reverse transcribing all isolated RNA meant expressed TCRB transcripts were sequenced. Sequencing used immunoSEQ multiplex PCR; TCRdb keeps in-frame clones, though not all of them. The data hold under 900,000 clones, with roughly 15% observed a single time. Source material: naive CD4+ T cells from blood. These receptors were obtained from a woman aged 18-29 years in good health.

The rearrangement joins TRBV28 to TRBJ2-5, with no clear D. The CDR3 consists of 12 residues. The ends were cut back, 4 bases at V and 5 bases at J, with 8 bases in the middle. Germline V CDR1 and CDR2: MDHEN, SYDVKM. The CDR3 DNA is TGTGCCAGCAGTTCGGCCTGGGAGACCCAGTACTTC. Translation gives CASSSAWETQYF.

CDR3 amino acids: CASRKTTSLLSTDTQYF. CDR3 nucleotides: TGTGCCAGCCGAAAAACCACGTCTCTACTATCCACAGATACGCAGTATTTT. This chain uses TRBV19 with TRBJ2-3; D is unresolved. Germline CDR1 LNHDA, CDR2 SQIVND (reference sequence). This CDR3 has 17 amino acids. Trimming shortened V by 9 bases and J by 2 bases, and 24 bases separated the two germline ends.

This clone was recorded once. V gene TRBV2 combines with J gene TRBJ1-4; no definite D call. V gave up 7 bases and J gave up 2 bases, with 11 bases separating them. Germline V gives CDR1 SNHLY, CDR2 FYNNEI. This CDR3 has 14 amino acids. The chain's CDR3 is CASKIVETNEKLFF. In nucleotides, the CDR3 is TGTGCCAGCAAAATAGTGGAGACTAATGAAAAACTGTTTTTT.

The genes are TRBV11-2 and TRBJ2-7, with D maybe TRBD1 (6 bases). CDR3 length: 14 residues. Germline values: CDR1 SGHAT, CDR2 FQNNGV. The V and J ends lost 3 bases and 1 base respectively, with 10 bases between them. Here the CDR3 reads CASSFTGFSYEQYF. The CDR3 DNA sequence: TGTGCCAGCAGCTTCACAGGGTTTTCCTACGAGCAGTACTTC. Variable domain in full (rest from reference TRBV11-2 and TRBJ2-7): EAGVAQSPRYKIIEKRQSVAFWCNPISGHATLYWYQQILGQGPKLLIQFQNNGVVDDSQLPKDRFSAERLKGVDSTLKIQPAKLEDSAVYLCASSFTGFSYEQYFGPGTRLTVT.

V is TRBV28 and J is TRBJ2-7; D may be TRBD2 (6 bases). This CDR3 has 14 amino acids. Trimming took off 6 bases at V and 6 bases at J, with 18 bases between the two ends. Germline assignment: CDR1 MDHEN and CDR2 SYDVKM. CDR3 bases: TGTGCCAGCAGCCCAGGCCCGGGACTCCTCGAGCAGTACTTC. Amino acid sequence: CASSPGPGLLEQYF. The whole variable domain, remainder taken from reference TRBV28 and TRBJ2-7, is DVKVTQSSRYLVKRTGEKVFLECVQDMDHENMFWYRQDPGLGLRLIYFSYDVKMKEKGDIPEGYSVSREKKERFSLILESASTNQTSMYLCASSPGPGLLEQYFGPGTRLTVT.

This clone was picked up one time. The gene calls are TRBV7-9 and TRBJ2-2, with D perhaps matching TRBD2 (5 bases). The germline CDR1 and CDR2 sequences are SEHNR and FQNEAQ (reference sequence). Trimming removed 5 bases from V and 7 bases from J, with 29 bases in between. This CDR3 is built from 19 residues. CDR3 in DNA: TGTGCCAGCAGCAGAAGAGGACGACCTCTCGGACTCCGTGGCGGGGAGCTGTTTTTT. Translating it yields CASSRRGRPLGLRGGELFF.

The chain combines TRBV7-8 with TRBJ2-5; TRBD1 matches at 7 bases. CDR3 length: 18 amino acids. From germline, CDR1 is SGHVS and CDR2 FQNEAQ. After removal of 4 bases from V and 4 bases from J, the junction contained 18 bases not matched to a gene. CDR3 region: CASSYKRVVTGWRETQYF. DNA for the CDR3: TGTGCCAGCAGCTATAAAAGAGTTGTGACAGGGTGGCGAGAGACCCAGTACTTC.

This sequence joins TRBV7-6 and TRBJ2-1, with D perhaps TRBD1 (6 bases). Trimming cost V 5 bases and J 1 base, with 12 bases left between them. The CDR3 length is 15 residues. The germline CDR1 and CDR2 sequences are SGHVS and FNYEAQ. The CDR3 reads CASSTGTSSYNEQFF. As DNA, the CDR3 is TGTGCCAGCAGCACCGGGACAAGTTCCTACAATGAGCAGTTCTTC.

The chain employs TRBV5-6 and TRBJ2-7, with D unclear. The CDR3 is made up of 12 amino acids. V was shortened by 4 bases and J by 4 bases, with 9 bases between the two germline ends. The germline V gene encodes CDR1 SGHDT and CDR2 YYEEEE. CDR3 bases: TGTGCCAGCAGCGAGACGGGTTACGAGCAGTACTTC. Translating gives CASSETGYEQYF. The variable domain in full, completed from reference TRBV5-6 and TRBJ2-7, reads DAGVTQSPTHLIKTRGQQVTLRCSPKSGHDTVSWYQQALGQGPQFIFQYYEEEERQRGNFPDRFSGHQFPNYSSELNVNALLLGDSALYLCASSETGYEQYFGPGTRLTVT.

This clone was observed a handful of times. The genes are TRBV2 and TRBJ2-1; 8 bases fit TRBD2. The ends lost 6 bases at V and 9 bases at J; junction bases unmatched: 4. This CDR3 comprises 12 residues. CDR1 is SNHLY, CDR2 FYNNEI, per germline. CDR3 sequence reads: CASRLSGSEQFF. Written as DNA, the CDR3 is TGTGCCAGCAGGCTAAGCGGGAGTGAGCAGTTCTTC.

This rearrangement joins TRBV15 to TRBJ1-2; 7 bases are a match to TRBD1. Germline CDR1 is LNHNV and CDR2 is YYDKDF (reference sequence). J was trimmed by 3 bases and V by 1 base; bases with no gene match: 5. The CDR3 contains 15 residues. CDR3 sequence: CATSRVRQGHYGYTF. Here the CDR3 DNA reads TGTGCCACCAGCAGAGTCAGACAGGGCCACTATGGCTACACCTTC.

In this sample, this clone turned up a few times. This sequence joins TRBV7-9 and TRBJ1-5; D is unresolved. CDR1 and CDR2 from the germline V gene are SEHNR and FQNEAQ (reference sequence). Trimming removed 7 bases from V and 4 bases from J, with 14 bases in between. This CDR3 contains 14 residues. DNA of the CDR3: TGTGCCAGCAATAGGGCAGGCGAAAATCAGCCCCAGCATTTT. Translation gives CASNRAGENQPQHF.

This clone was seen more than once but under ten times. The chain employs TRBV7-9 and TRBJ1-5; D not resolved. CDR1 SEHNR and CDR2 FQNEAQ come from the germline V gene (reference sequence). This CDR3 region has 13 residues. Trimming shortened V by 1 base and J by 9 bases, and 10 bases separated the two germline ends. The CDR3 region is CASSLVSSAPQHF. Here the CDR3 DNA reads TGTGCCAGCAGCTTAGTGAGCTCGGCGCCCCAGCATTTT.

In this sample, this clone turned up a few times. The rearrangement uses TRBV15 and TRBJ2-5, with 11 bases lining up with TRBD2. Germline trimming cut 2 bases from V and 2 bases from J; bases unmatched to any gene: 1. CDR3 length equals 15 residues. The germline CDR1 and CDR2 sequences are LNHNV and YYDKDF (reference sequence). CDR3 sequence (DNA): TGTGCCACCAGCAGACTAGCGGGAGGACAAGAGACCCAGTACTTC. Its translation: CATSRLAGGQETQYF. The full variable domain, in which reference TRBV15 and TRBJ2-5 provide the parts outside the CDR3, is DAMVIQNPRYQVTQFGKPVTLSCSQTLNHNVMYWYQQKSSQAPKLLFHYYDKDFNNEADTPDNFQSRRPNTSFCFLDIRSPGLGDTAMYLCATSRLAGGQETQYFGPGTRLLVL.